This T cell receptor beta chain was documented in a study of PD-L1 blockade in urothelial cancer. Study-level information: Blood was analyzed 3 weeks (second dose) and 6 weeks after treatment start.

Trimming cost V 0 bases and J 5 bases, with 11 bases left between them. The CDR3 contains 15 residues. The V gene's germline CDR1 is MNHEY and CDR2 SVGAGI. Each PCR reaction had synthetic TCR analog templates spiked into it. Clones were read by immunoSEQ multiplex PCR, and TCRdb kept only the in-frame ones, dropping some. This table holds around 45,000 clones, 85% to 90% found once. The source is an older woman with urothelial cancer. This material consisted of PBMCs, taken around atezolizumab (anti-PD-L1) treatment. The chain uses TRBV6-5 and TRBJ1-5; tentative D call: TRBD1 (5 bases). The CDR3 DNA is TGTGCCAGCAGTTACTCGGGGACTCTGGATCAGCCCCAGCATTTT. Encoded protein: CASSYSGTLDQPQHF.